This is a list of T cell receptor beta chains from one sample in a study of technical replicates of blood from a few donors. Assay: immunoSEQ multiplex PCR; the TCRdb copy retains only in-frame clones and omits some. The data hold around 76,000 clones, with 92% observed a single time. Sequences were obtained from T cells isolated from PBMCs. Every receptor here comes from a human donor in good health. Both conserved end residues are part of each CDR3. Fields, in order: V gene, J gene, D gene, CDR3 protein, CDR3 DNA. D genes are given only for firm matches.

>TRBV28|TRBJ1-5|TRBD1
CASSLSDRIIQPQHF
TGTGCCAGCAGTTTATCGGACAGGATCATCCAGCCCCAGCATTTT
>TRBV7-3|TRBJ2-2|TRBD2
CASSRTSGGNTGELFF
TGTGCCAGCAGCCGTACTAGCGGGGGGAACACCGGGGAGCTGTTTTTT
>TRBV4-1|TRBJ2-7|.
CASSQVGLPNEQYF
TGCGCCAGCAGCCAAGTGGGACTCCCTAACGAGCAGTACTTC
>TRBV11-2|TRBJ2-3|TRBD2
CASRQGTGRSSTDTQYF
TGTGCCAGCCGCCAAGGTACCGGGAGGTCTAGCACAGATACGCAGTATTTT
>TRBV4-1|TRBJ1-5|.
CASSHDRSNQPQHF
TGCGCCAGCAGCCACGACAGGAGCAATCAGCCCCAGCATTTT
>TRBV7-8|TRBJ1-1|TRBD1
CASSADREWNTEAFF
TGTGCCAGCAGCGCAGACAGGGAGTGGAACACTGAAGCTTTCTTT
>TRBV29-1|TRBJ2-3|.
CSVEGPAADTQYF
TGCAGCGTTGAAGGCCCCGCAGCAGATACGCAGTATTTT
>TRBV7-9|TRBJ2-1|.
CASSLTSRYNEQFF
TGTGCCAGCAGCTTAACTAGTAGGTACAATGAGCAGTTCTTC
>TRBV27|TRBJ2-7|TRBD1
CASRTAGGAYEQYF
TGTGCCAGCCGAACCGCAGGGGGCGCGTACGAGCAGTACTTC
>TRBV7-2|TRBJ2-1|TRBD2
CASSSQAGLTYNEQFF
TGTGCCAGCAGCTCTCAAGCGGGACTGACCTACAATGAGCAGTTCTTC
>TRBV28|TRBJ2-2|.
CASGRVRAGELFF
TGTGCCAGCGGCAGGGTTCGCGCCGGGGAGCTGTTTTTT
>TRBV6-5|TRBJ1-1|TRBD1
CASSLGDRLHEAFF
TGTGCCAGCAGTTTGGGGGACAGACTTCATGAAGCTTTCTTT
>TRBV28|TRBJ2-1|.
CASSQPPSGNEQFF
TGTGCCAGCAGCCAACCTCCGTCGGGGAATGAGCAGTTCTTC
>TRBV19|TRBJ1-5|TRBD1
CASSILGTGFSPQHF
TGTGCCAGTAGTATTTTAGGGACAGGGTTTTCGCCCCAGCATTTT